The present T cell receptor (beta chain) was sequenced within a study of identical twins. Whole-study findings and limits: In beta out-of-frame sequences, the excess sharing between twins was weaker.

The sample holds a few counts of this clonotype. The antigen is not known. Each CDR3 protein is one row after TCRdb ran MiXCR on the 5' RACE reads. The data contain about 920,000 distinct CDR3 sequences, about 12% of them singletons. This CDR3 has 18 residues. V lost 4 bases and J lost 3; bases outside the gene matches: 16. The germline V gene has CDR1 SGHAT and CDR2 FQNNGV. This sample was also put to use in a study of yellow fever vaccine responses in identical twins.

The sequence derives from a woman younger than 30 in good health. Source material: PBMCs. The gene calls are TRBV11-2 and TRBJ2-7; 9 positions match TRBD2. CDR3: CASSSRPPTSGSFYEQYV. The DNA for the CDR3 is TGTGCCAGCAGCTCCCGCCCACCGACTAGCGGATCGTTCTACGAGCAGTACGTC.